This T cell receptor beta chain is from a study of shared clonotypes between healthy human individuals. Study results and limitations: Sharing across four donors was highest in naive CD4 (around 5%) and lowest in memory CD8 (roughly 0.4%).

The protocol was immunoSEQ multiplex PCR, while the TCRdb copy is restricted to in-frame clones and leaves out a portion. There are 2,500,000 or so clones in the sample; over 85% occur only once, and 0.36% lies in the top ten. Germline CDR1 is MNHEY and CDR2 is SMNVEV (reference sequence). The CDR3 totals 14 residues. Trimming cost V 6 bases and J 6 bases; bases outside gene matches: 6. As for this clone: The target antigen is unknown.

The receptor's source is a man aged 18 to 30 in good health. Some clones in this sample may be carry-over from other donors' samples. The V gene is TRBV27, the J gene TRBJ2-3; 10 bases agree with TRBD2. Material: naive CD4+ T cells from PBMCs. Subset meaning: CD45RA+ positively selected. The CDR3 reads CASRVAGGGDTQYF. The CDR3 coding sequence is TGTGCCAGCAGGGTAGCGGGAGGAGGGGATACGCAGTATTTT.